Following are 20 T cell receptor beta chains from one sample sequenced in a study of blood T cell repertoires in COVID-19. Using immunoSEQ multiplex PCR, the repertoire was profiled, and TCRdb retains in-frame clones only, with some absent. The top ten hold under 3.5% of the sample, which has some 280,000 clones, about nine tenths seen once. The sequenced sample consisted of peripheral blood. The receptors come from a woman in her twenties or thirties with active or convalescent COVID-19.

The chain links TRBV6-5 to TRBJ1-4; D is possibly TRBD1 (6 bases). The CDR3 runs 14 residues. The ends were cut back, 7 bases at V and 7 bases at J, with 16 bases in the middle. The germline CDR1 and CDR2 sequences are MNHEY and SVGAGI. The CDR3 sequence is CASKYRVLGEKLFF. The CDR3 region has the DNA TGTGCCAGCAAGTACAGGGTGCTAGGTGAAAAACTGTTTTTT.

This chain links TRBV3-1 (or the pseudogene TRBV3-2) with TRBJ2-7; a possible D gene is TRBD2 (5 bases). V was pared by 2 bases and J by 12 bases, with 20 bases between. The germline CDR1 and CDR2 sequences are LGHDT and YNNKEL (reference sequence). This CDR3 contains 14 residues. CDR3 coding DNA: TGTGCCAGCAGCCAAAGGGAGACTACGCGCAAGCGGTACTTC. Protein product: CASSQRETTRKRYF.

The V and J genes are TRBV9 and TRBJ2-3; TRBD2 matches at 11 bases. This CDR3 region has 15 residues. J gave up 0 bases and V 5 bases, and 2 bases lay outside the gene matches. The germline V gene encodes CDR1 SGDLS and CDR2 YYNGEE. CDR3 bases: TGTGCCAGCAGTGCTAGCGGGGGGAGCACAGATACGCAGTATTTT. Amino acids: CASSASGGSTDTQYF.

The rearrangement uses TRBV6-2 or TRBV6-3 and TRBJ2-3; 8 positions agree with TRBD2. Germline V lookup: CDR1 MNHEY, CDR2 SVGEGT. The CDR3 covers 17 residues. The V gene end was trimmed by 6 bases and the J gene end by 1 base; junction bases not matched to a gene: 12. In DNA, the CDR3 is TGTGCCAGCAGCCGTCTTAGCGGGGTCCCTGGCACAGATACGCAGTATTTT. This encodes CASSRLSGVPGTDTQYF.

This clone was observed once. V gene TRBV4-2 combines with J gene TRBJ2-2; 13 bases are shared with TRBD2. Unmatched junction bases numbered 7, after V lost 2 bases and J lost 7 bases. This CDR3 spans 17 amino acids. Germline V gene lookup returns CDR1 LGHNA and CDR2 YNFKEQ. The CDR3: CASSQTSGGALVGELFF. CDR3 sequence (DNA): TGTGCCAGCAGCCAAACTAGCGGGGGGGCGCTCGTCGGGGAGCTGTTTTTT.

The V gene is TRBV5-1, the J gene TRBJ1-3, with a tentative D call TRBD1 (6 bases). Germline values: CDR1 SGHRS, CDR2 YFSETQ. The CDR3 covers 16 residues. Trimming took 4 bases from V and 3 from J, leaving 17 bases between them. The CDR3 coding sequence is TGCGCCAGCAGCCTATCCAACAGGGTTGGTGGAAACACCATATATTTT. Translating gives CASSLSNRVGGNTIYF.

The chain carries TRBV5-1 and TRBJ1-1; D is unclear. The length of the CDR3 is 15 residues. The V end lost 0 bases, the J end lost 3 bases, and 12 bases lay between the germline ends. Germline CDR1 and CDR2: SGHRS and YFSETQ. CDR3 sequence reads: CASSLDAGRYTEAFF. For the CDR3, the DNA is TGCGCCAGCAGCTTGGATGCGGGCAGGTACACTGAAGCTTTCTTT.

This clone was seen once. For the CDR3, the DNA is TGTGCCAGCAGCACTAGGACAGTCCGCGGAGATACGCAGTATTTT. This encodes CASSTRTVRGDTQYF. The chain joins TRBV7-8 to TRBJ2-3; D is perhaps TRBD1 (6 bases). The CDR3 loop spans 15 amino acids. Trimming pared 5 bases from V and 5 bases from J, leaving 17 bases between. The V gene's germline CDR1 is SGHVS and CDR2 FQNEAQ.

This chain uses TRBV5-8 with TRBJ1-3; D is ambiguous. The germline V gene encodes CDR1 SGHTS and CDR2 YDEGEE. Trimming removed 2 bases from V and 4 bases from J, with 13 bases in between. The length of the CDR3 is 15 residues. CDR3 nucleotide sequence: TGTGCCAGCAGCTTAAGAGCGACGCGGGGAAACACCATATATTTT. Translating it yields CASSLRATRGNTIYF.

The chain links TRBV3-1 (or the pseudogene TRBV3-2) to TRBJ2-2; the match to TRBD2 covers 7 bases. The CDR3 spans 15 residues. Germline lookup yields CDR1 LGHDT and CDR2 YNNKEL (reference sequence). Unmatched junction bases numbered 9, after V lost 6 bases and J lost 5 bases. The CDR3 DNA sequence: TGTGCCAGCAGTCAAACTAGCGTGGTTACCGGGGAGCTGTTTTTT. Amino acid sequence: CASSQTSVVTGELFF.

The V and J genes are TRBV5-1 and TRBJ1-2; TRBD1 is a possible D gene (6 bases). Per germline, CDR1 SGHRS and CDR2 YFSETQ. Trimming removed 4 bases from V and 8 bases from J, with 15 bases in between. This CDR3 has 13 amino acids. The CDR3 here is CASSNAPGDGYTF. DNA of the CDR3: TGCGCCAGCAGCAATGCCCCAGGGGACGGCTACACCTTC.

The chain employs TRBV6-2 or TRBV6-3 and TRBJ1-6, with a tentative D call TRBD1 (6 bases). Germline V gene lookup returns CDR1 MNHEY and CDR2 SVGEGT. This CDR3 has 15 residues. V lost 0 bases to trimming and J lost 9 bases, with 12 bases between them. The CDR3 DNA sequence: TGTGCCAGCAGTTACTCGAGGACAGCGACTTCACCCCTCCACTTT. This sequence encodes CASSYSRTATSPLHF.

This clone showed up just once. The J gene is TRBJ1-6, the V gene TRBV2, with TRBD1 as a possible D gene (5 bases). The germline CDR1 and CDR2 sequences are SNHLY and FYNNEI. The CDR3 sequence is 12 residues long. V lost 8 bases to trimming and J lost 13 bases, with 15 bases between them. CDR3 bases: TGTGCCAGCGCGGGCGGGGGTTTTCCCCTCCACTTT. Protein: CASAGGGFPLHF.

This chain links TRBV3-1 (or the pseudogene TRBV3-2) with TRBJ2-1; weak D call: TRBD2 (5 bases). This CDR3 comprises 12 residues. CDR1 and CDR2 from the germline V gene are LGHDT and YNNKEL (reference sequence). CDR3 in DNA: TGTGCGACGGGGAGCTCCTACAATGAGCAGTTCTTC. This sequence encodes CATGSSYNEQFF.

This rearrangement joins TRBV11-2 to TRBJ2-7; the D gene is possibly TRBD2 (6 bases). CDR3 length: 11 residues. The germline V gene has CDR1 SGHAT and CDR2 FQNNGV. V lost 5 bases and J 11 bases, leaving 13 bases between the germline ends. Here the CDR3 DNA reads TGTGCCAGCAGCCCTACTAGCATCAAGTACTTC. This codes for CASSPTSIKYF. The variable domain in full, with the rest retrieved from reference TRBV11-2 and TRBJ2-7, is EAGVAQSPRYKIIEKRQSVAFWCNPISGHATLYWYQQILGQGPKLLIQFQNNGVVDDSQLPKDRFSAERLKGVDSTLKIQPAKLEDSAVYLCASSPTSIKYFGPGTRLTVT.

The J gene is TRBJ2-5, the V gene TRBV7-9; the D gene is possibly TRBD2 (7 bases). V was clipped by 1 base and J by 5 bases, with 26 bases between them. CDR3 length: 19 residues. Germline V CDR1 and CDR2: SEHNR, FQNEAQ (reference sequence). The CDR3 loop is CASSLVRLVATGGRETQYF. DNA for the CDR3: TGTGCCAGCAGCTTAGTACGGCTGGTGGCGACGGGGGGCCGCGAGACCCAGTACTTC.

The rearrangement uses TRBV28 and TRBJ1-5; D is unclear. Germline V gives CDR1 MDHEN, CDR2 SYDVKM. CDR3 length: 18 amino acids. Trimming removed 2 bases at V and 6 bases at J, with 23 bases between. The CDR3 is CASSLVRGGRLGAQPQHF. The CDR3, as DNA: TGTGCCAGCAGTTTAGTGCGGGGTGGGCGGTTGGGTGCTCAGCCCCAGCATTTT.

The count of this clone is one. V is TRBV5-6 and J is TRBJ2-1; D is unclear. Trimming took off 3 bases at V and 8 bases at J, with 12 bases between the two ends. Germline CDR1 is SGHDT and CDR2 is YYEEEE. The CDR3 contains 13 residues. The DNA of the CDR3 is TGTGCCAGCAGCTCCTTAGATCGGGATGAGCAGTTCTTC. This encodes CASSSLDRDEQFF. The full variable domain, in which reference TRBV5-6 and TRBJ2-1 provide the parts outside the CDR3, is DAGVTQSPTHLIKTRGQQVTLRCSPKSGHDTVSWYQQALGQGPQFIFQYYEEEERQRGNFPDRFSGHQFPNYSSELNVNALLLGDSALYLCASSSLDRDEQFFGPGTRLTVL.

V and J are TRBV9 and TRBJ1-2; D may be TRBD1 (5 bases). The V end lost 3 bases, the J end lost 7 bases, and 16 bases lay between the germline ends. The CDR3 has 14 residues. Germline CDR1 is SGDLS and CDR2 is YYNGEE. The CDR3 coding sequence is TGTGCCAGCAGCGCGGGGGACTATCCGGCTGGCTACACCTTC. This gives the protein CASSAGDYPAGYTF.

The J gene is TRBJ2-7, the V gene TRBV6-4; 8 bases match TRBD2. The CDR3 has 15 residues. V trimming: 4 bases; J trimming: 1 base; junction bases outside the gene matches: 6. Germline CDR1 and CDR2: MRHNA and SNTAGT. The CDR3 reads CASSVEGGGSYEQYF. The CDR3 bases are TGTGCCAGCAGTGTTGAGGGCGGGGGGTCCTACGAGCAGTACTTC.